The entry that follows covers one TCR beta chain sequence. Original processing methods: Estimation of nucleated cell counts was performed using reference gene primer amplification. Clones were read by immunoSEQ multiplex PCR, and TCRdb kept only the in-frame ones, dropping some. From that table come the V and J calls and clone size; the DNA was used to work out D and trimming. This table has about 150,000 clones, roughly 85% appearing once. The data were taken from a study of blood T cell repertoires in COVID-19. Study context: COVID-19 samples from acute and convalescent phases originated in the United States, Italy and Spain. T cells, B-cell-depleted T cells, or PBMCs provided the cDNA or gDNA that served as material.

The sequenced sample was peripheral blood. The source of this sequence is a human donor in a cohort sampled during active COVID-19.

DNA for the CDR3: TGTGCCAGCAGCCAATTGGCGGGGACAGGGGACTATACGCAGTATTTT. Translated, it gives CASSQLAGTGDYTQYF. V gene TRBV3-1 (or the pseudogene TRBV3-2) combines with J gene TRBJ2-3; 10 bases are shared with TRBD1. CDR1 is LGHDT and CDR2 is YNNKEL in the germline V gene (reference sequence). The CDR3 contains 16 residues. After removal of 2 bases from V and 7 bases from J, the junction contained 9 bases not matched to a gene.